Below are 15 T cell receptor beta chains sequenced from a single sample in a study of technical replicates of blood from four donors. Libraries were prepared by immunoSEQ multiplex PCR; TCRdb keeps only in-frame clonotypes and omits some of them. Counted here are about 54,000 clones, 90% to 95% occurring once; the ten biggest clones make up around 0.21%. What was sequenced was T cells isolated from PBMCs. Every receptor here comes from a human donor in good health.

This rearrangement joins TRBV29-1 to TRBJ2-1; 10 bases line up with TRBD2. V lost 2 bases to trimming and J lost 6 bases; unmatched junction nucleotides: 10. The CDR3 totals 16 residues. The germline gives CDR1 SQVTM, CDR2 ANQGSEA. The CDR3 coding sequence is TGCAGCGTTGAAACCTCAGGGACTAGCGTTTCCAATGAGCAGTTCTTC. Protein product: CSVETSGTSVSNEQFF.

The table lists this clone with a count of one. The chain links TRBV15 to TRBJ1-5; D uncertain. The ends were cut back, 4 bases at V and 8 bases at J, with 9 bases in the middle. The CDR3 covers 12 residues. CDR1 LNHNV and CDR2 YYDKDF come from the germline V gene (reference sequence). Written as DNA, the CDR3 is TGTGCCACCAGCATTGGAGGGAAGCCCCAGCATTTT. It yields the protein CATSIGGKPQHF.

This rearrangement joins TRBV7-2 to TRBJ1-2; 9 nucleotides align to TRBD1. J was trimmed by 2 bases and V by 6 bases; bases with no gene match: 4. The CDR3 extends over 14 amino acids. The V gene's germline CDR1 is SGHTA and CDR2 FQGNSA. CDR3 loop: CASRPDRGNYGYTF. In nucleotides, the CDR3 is TGTGCCAGCAGACCCGACAGGGGGAACTATGGCTACACCTTC.

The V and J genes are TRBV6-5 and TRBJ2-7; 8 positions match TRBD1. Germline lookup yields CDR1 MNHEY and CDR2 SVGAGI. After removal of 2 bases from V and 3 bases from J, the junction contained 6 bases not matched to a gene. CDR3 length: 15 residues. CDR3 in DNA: TGTGCCAGCAGTTACGGGGGACAGGCTTTCTACGAGCAGTACTTC. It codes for CASSYGGQAFYEQYF.

CDR3 bases: TGCGCCAGCAGCGTGGGCGTTTGGACTGAAGCTTTCTTT. This codes for CASSVGVWTEAFF. The rearrangement joins TRBV4-1 to TRBJ1-1, with D uncertain. Trimming removed 5 bases at V and 5 bases at J, with 12 bases between. The germline V gene has CDR1 MGHRA and CDR2 YSYEKL. The CDR3 is made up of 13 amino acids.

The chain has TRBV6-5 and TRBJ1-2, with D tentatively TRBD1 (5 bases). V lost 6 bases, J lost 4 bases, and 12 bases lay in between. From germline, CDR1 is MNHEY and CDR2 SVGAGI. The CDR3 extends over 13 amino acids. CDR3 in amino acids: CASSPTGFYGYTF. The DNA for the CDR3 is TGTGCCAGCAGCCCAACAGGCTTCTATGGCTACACCTTC.

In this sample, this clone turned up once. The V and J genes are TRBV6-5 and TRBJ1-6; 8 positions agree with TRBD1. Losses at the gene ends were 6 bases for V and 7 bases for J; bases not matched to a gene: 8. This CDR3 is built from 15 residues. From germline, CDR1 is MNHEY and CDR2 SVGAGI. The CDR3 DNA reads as TGTGCCAGCAGGTCGCCGGGACAGGAAAATTCACCCCTCCACTTT. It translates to CASRSPGQENSPLHF.

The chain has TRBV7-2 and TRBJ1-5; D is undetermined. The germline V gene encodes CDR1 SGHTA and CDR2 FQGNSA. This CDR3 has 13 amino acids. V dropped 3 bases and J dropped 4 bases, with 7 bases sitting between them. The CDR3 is CASSFLPNQPQHF. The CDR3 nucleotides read TGTGCCAGCAGCTTCCTTCCTAATCAGCCCCAGCATTTT.

The CDR3 DNA reads as TGTGCCAGCAGCTTGGAAACAGGATCGAACTACGAGCAGTACTTC. Its protein product is CASSLETGSNYEQYF. V and J are TRBV7-6 and TRBJ2-7, with D possibly matching TRBD1 (5 bases). CDR1 is SGHVS, CDR2 FNYEAQ, per germline. The CDR3 totals 15 residues. Trimming removed 3 bases at V and 3 bases at J, with 15 bases between.

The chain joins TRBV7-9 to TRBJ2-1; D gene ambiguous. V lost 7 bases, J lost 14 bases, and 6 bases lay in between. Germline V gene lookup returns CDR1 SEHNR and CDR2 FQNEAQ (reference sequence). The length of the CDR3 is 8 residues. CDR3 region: CASTPEFF. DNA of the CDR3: TGTGCCAGCACCCCGGAGTTCTTC.

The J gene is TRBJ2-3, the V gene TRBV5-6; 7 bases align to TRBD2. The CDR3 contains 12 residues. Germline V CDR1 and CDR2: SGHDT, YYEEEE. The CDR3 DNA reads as TGTGCAAGCGGGGCACGGACAGATACGCAGTATTTT. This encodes CASGARTDTQYF.

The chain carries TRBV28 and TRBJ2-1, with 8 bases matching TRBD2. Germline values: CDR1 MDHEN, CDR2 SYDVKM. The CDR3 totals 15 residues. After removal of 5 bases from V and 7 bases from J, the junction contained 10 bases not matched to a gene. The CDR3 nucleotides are TGTGCCAGCAGTCTTACGACGGGGGGGAGGAATGAGCAGTTCTTC. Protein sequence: CASSLTTGGRNEQFF.

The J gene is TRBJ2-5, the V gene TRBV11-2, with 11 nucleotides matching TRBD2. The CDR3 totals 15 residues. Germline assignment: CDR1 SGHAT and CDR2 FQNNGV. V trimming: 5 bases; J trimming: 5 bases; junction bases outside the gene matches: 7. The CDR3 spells CASSLSGGAMETQYF. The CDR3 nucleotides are TGTGCCAGCAGCCTTAGCGGGGGGGCGATGGAGACCCAGTACTTC. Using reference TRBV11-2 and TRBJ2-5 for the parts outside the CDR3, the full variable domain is EAGVAQSPRYKIIEKRQSVAFWCNPISGHATLYWYQQILGQGPKLLIQFQNNGVVDDSQLPKDRFSAERLKGVDSTLKIQPAKLEDSAVYLCASSLSGGAMETQYFGPGTRLLVL.

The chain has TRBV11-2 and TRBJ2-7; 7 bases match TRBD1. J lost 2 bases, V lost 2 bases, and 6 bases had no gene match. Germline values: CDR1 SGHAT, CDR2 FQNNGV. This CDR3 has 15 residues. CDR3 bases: TGTGCCAGCAGCTTAACGACAGGGCACCCCTACGAGCAGTACTTC. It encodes CASSLTTGHPYEQYF. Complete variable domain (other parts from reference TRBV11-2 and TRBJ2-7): EAGVAQSPRYKIIEKRQSVAFWCNPISGHATLYWYQQILGQGPKLLIQFQNNGVVDDSQLPKDRFSAERLKGVDSTLKIQPAKLEDSAVYLCASSLTTGHPYEQYFGPGTRLTVT.

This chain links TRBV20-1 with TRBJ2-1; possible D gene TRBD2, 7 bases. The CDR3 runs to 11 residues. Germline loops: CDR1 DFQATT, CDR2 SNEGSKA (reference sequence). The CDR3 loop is CSKGGNNEQFF. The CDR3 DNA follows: TGCAGCAAGGGGGGGAACAATGAGCAGTTCTTC.